The 27 T cell receptor beta chains listed next were all sequenced from one sample in a study of blood T cell repertoires in COVID-19. Only in-frame clones appear in the TCRdb table, and some are missing; sequencing was by immunoSEQ multiplex PCR. The sample consists of 250,000 to 300,000 clones, about 88% of them appearing once. The sample consisted of PBMCs or T cells enriched from blood (not recorded which). These receptors were obtained from a woman between 45 and 65 years old who had been exposed to COVID-19.

This clone turned up a few times. The chain couples TRBV29-1 to TRBJ1-1; D might be TRBD1 (5 bases). V gave up 4 bases and J gave up 4 bases, with 19 bases separating them. In germline, CDR1 is SQVTM, CDR2 ANQGSEA. The CDR3 is 15 residues long. This CDR3 is CSVAFYRSRRTEAFF. The CDR3 DNA sequence: TGCAGCGTTGCGTTTTACAGGAGCCGGCGCACTGAAGCTTTCTTT.

V usage is TRBV30 and J usage is TRBJ2-1; D unresolved. Trimming shortened V by 2 bases and J by 2 bases, and 10 bases separated the two germline ends. The germline gives CDR1 GTSNPN, CDR2 SVGIG (reference sequence). This CDR3 comprises 14 residues. CDR3 in amino acids: CAWSPPGTYNEQFF. CDR3 bases: TGTGCCTGGAGTCCACCAGGAACCTACAATGAGCAGTTCTTC.

The V and J genes are TRBV27 and TRBJ1-1; possibly TRBD1 for D (5 bases). Trimming pared 1 base from V and 6 bases from J, leaving 12 bases between. CDR1 is MNHEY, CDR2 SMNVEV, per germline (reference sequence). This CDR3 is built from 14 residues. The chain's CDR3 is CASSLYSGLSEAFF. The CDR3 DNA is TGTGCCAGCAGTTTATATTCAGGGCTCTCTGAAGCTTTCTTT.

In this sample, this clone turned up a few times. The chain recombines TRBV27 with TRBJ1-6, with 10 positions matching TRBD1. CDR3 length: 15 amino acids. The germline V gene has CDR1 MNHEY and CDR2 SMNVEV (reference sequence). The V and J ends lost 5 bases and 5 bases, in that order; junction bases with no gene match: 3. CDR3 DNA: TGTGCCAGCAGTCAGGACAGGGGGAATAATTCACCCCTCCACTTT. This gives the protein CASSQDRGNNSPLHF.

The chain joins TRBV19 to TRBJ1-1; TRBD1 matches 8 bases. The germline CDR1 and CDR2 sequences are LNHDA and SQIVND (reference sequence). The CDR3 is made up of 14 amino acids. After removal of 6 bases from V and 1 base from J, the junction contained 4 bases not matched to a gene. The CDR3 sequence is CASRRQGWNTEAFF. Here the CDR3 DNA reads TGTGCCAGTAGGAGACAGGGGTGGAACACTGAAGCTTTCTTT.

This clone has only one observation. The chain carries TRBV15 and TRBJ2-7; 8 bases agree with TRBD2. V was clipped by 5 bases and J by 3 bases; unmatched bases: 9. Germline CDR1 LNHNV, CDR2 YYDKDF (reference sequence). This CDR3 region has 15 residues. The CDR3 bases are TGTGCCACCAGCCGCGACCGCGGGGGGCACTACGAGCAGTACTTC. The encoded protein is CATSRDRGGHYEQYF. Combining the CDR3 with reference TRBV15 and TRBJ2-7 gives the whole variable domain DAMVIQNPRYQVTQFGKPVTLSCSQTLNHNVMYWYQQKSSQAPKLLFHYYDKDFNNEADTPDNFQSRRPNTSFCFLDIRSPGLGDTAMYLCATSRDRGGHYEQYFGPGTRLTVT.

This chain connects TRBV2 to TRBJ2-3; D possibly corresponds to TRBD1 (5 bases). The V gene's germline CDR1 is SNHLY and CDR2 FYNNEI. Trimming shortened V by 6 bases and J by 0 bases, and 10 bases separated the two germline ends. The CDR3 is 14 amino acids. For the CDR3, the DNA is TGTGCCAGCAGGCAGGGTTCTAGCACAGATACGCAGTATTTT. This translates into CASRQGSSTDTQYF. The full variable domain, rest sourced from reference TRBV2 and TRBJ2-3, is EPEVTQTPSHQVTQMGQEVILRCVPISNHLYFYWYRQILGQKVEFLVSFYNNEISEKSEIFDDQFSVERPDGSNFTLKIRSTKLEDSAMYFCASRQGSSTDTQYFGPGTRLTVL.

The V call is TRBV19, the J call TRBJ2-1; 10 bases are a match to TRBD2. Germline-derived CDR1 and CDR2 are LNHDA and SQIVND (reference sequence). The CDR3 length is 16 residues. The ends lost 5 bases at V and 9 bases at J; junction bases unmatched: 13. The CDR3 loop reads CASSPGTIAGGGEQFF. The CDR3 DNA reads as TGTGCCAGTAGTCCAGGGACTATAGCGGGGGGAGGTGAGCAGTTCTTC. The variable domain in full, with the rest retrieved from reference TRBV19 and TRBJ2-1, is DGGITQSPKYLFRKEGQNVTLSCEQNLNHDAMYWYRQDPGQGLRLIYYSQIVNDFQKGDIAEGYSVSREKKESFPLTVTSAQKNPTAFYLCASSPGTIAGGGEQFFGPGTRLTVL.

J is TRBJ2-5 and V is TRBV9; TRBD2 matches at 9 bases. The germline V gene encodes CDR1 SGDLS and CDR2 YYNGEE. CDR3 size: 15 residues. Losses at the gene ends were 3 bases for V and 4 bases for J; bases not matched to a gene: 7. The CDR3 DNA follows: TGTGCCAGCAGCGCAATGATAGCGGGGGTAGAGACCCAGTACTTC. It is translated as CASSAMIAGVETQYF.

V is TRBV5-1 and J is TRBJ1-6; perhaps TRBD1 as D (6 bases). Trimming took 4 bases from V and 9 from J, leaving 20 bases between them. CDR3 length: 16 residues. Germline CDR1 is SGHRS and CDR2 is YFSETQ. Here the CDR3 reads CASSLRTLGGVSPLHF. The CDR3 DNA sequence: TGCGCCAGCAGCCTCCGGACTTTAGGGGGTGTTTCACCCCTCCACTTT. Full variable domain (rest looked up from reference TRBV5-1 and TRBJ1-6): KAGVTQTPRYLIKTRGQQVTLSCSPISGHRSVSWYQQTPGQGLQFLFEYFSETQRNKGNFPGRFSGRQFSNSRSEMNVSTLELGDSALYLCASSLRTLGGVSPLHFGNGTRLTVT.

This clone was detected once. This chain's CDR3 is CASSTGGPNTEAFF. CDR3 DNA sequence: TGTGCCAGTAGTACAGGGGGCCCGAACACTGAAGCTTTCTTT. The chain uses TRBV19 and TRBJ1-1; 8 nucleotides line up with TRBD1. The CDR3 is 14 residues long. Germline-derived CDR1 and CDR2 are LNHDA and SQIVND (reference sequence). V was clipped by 4 bases and J by 1 base; unmatched bases: 2.

The count of this clone is one. DNA of the CDR3: TGTGCCAGCAGCTTCCCAGCGGACCCCTACGAGCAGTACTTC. Protein sequence: CASSFPADPYEQYF. The chain couples TRBV7-9 to TRBJ2-7, with a tentative D call TRBD2 (5 bases). The CDR3 is 14 residues long. V dropped 3 bases and J dropped 2 bases, with 11 bases sitting between them. Germline CDR1 SEHNR, CDR2 FQNEAQ (reference sequence).

The gene calls are TRBV5-4 and TRBJ1-1; the D gene is possibly TRBD1 (5 bases). V dropped 1 base and J dropped 3 bases, with 22 bases sitting between them. The CDR3 is 18 amino acids. The germline V gene has CDR1 SGHNT and CDR2 YYREEE (reference sequence). The CDR3 DNA reads TGTGCCAGCAGCTTGATAGTAAACAGCTTAAGGGGTCACACTGAAGCTTTCTTT. This gives the protein CASSLIVNSLRGHTEAFF.

The chain carries TRBV12-3 or TRBV12-4 and TRBJ1-5; D gene unclear. V was clipped by 3 bases and J by 6 bases, with 9 bases between them. The CDR3 totals 13 residues. CDR3 sequence: CASSFRESQPQHF. The CDR3 nucleotides read TGTGCCAGCAGTTTTAGGGAGAGTCAGCCCCAGCATTTT.

This chain uses TRBV7-9 with TRBJ1-1; no firm D call. Germline loops: CDR1 SEHNR, CDR2 FQNEAQ (reference sequence). The CDR3 length is 15 residues. Trimming shortened V by 2 bases and J by 3 bases, and 13 bases separated the two germline ends. DNA of the CDR3: TGTGCCAGCAGCTTACTATATCCCACGGACACTGAAGCTTTCTTT. Translation: CASSLLYPTDTEAFF. The variable domain in full, completed from reference TRBV7-9 and TRBJ1-1, reads DTGVSQNPRHKITKRGQNVTFRCDPISEHNRLYWYRQTLGQGPEFLTYFQNEAQLEKSRLLSDRFSAERPKGSFSTLEIQRTEQGDSAMYLCASSLLYPTDTEAFFGQGTRLTVV.

This clone was picked up a small number of times. This rearrangement joins TRBV7-3 to TRBJ2-2; 11 bases fit TRBD1. The CDR3 spans 18 residues. With 0 bases clipped from V and 6 bases from J, the junction kept 9 bases outside the gene matches. Germline CDR1 and CDR2: SGHTA and FQGTGA. CDR3 bases: TGTGCCAGCAGCTTAACGGTTTCGGACAGGGGGCGATCCGGGGAGCTGTTTTTT. Translation gives CASSLTVSDRGRSGELFF. Full variable domain (rest looked up from reference TRBV7-3 and TRBJ2-2): GAGVSQTPSNKVTEKGKYVELRCDPISGHTALYWYRQSLGQGPEFLIYFQGTGAADDSGLPNDRFFAVRPEGSVSTLKIQRTERGDSAVYLCASSLTVSDRGRSGELFFGEGSRLTVL.

J is TRBJ1-2 and V is TRBV5-1; 7 nucleotides match TRBD1. The CDR3 length is 14 residues. Germline assignment: CDR1 SGHRS and CDR2 YFSETQ. The V gene end was trimmed by 4 bases and the J gene end by 8 bases; junction bases not matched to a gene: 11. The chain's CDR3 is CASSPVRGQGGYTF. CDR3 nucleotide sequence: TGCGCCAGCAGCCCCGTGAGGGGGCAAGGGGGCTACACCTTC.

This clone has more than one count but fewer than ten. The CDR3 protein is CASSLQPDTEAFF. The CDR3 coding sequence is TGTGCCAGCAGTTTACAACCGGACACTGAAGCTTTCTTT. This sequence joins TRBV27 and TRBJ1-1; D unresolved. Germline CDR1 reads MNHEY; CDR2 reads SMNVEV (reference sequence). Trimming stripped 2 bases from V and 3 bases from J, with 7 bases between. There are 13 residues in the CDR3.

This clone was counted once. The J gene is TRBJ1-5, the V gene TRBV5-8, with a weak D call TRBD1 (6 bases). The CDR3 has 13 residues. Between the trimmed V and J ends, which lost 2 bases and 8 bases, there was a span of 11 bases. Germline CDR1 and CDR2: SGHTS and YDEGEE. The CDR3 DNA reads as TGTGCCAGCAGCTTTAGGGGGTTGGAGCCCCAGCATTTT. Encoded protein: CASSFRGLEPQHF.

The J gene is TRBJ1-1, the V gene TRBV28; the D is unclear. Germline CDR1 MDHEN, CDR2 SYDVKM. Trimming took 11 bases from V and 4 from J, leaving 11 bases between them. The CDR3 covers 11 residues. The chain's CDR3 is CAAEGRTEAFF. For the CDR3, the DNA is TGTGCCGCCGAGGGTCGCACTGAAGCTTTCTTT.

The chain joins TRBV10-3 to TRBJ1-1; TRBD1 is a possible D gene (5 bases). CDR3 length: 12 amino acids. Germline values: CDR1 ENHRY, CDR2 SYGVKD. Trimming pared 4 bases from V and 8 bases from J, leaving 11 bases between. The CDR3 nucleotides are TGTGCCATCAGTGCTTTTAACAGGGAAGCTTTCTTT. Its protein is CAISAFNREAFF.

This chain joins TRBV19 and TRBJ1-5; D is possibly TRBD1 (6 bases). Germline V gene sequence: CDR1 LNHDA, CDR2 SQIVND (reference sequence). This CDR3 contains 14 residues. The V end was cut by 2 bases, the J end by 3 bases, with 8 bases between. The DNA of the CDR3 is TGTGCCAGTAGTATACAGGGGTCCAATCAGCCCCAGCATTTT. This translates into CASSIQGSNQPQHF.

The V call is TRBV7-2, the J call TRBJ2-1; 11 bases are a match to TRBD2. The CDR3 is made up of 16 amino acids. With V trimmed by 1 base and J by 6 bases, 5 bases remained unmatched. Germline V gene sequence: CDR1 SGHTA, CDR2 FQGNSA. In DNA form, the CDR3 reads TGTGCCAGCAGCTTAGATAGACTAGCGGGGATCAATGAGCAGTTCTTC. This sequence encodes CASSLDRLAGINEQFF. The whole variable domain, filled in from reference TRBV7-2 and TRBJ2-1, reads GAGVSQSPSNKVTEKGKDVELRCDPISGHTALYWYRQSLGQGLEFLIYFQGNSAPDKSGLPSDRFSAERTGGSVSTLTIQRTQQEDSAVYLCASSLDRLAGINEQFFGPGTRLTVL.

The genes are TRBV28 and TRBJ1-2; a weak D match, TRBD1 (5 bases). Germline V lookup: CDR1 MDHEN, CDR2 SYDVKM. CDR3 size: 13 residues. The germline V and J ends were trimmed by 5 bases and 3 bases, with 10 bases remaining between them. DNA for the CDR3: TGTGCCAGCAGTCAGACAGAGCACTATGGCTACACCTTC. It yields the protein CASSQTEHYGYTF.

The chain combines TRBV5-1 with TRBJ1-2; TRBD1 is a possible D gene (6 bases). Germline V lookup: CDR1 SGHRS, CDR2 YFSETQ. Trimming removed 1 base at V and 7 bases at J, with 11 bases between. This CDR3 has 13 amino acids. This CDR3 reads CASSLMAGVGYTF. The CDR3 DNA reads TGCGCCAGCAGCTTGATGGCAGGGGTTGGCTACACCTTC.

The rearrangement uses TRBV10-3 and TRBJ2-1, with 9 bases aligning to TRBD2. V was pared by 6 bases and J by 5 bases, with 8 bases of the junction left unmatched. The CDR3 is 15 residues long. Germline assignment: CDR1 ENHRY and CDR2 SYGVKD. The CDR3: CAISPTSGTDNEQFF. The CDR3 region has the DNA TGTGCCATCAGCCCGACTAGCGGAACCGACAATGAGCAGTTCTTC.

The rearrangement uses TRBV7-2 and TRBJ2-5, with 8 bases that match TRBD1. Germline values: CDR1 SGHTA, CDR2 FQGNSA. This CDR3 comprises 15 residues. V was pared by 1 base and J by 2 bases, with 3 bases of the junction left unmatched. CDR3 in amino acids: CASSLGRGRQETQYF. CDR3 DNA sequence: TGTGCCAGCAGCTTAGGCAGGGGGCGGCAAGAGACCCAGTACTTC.